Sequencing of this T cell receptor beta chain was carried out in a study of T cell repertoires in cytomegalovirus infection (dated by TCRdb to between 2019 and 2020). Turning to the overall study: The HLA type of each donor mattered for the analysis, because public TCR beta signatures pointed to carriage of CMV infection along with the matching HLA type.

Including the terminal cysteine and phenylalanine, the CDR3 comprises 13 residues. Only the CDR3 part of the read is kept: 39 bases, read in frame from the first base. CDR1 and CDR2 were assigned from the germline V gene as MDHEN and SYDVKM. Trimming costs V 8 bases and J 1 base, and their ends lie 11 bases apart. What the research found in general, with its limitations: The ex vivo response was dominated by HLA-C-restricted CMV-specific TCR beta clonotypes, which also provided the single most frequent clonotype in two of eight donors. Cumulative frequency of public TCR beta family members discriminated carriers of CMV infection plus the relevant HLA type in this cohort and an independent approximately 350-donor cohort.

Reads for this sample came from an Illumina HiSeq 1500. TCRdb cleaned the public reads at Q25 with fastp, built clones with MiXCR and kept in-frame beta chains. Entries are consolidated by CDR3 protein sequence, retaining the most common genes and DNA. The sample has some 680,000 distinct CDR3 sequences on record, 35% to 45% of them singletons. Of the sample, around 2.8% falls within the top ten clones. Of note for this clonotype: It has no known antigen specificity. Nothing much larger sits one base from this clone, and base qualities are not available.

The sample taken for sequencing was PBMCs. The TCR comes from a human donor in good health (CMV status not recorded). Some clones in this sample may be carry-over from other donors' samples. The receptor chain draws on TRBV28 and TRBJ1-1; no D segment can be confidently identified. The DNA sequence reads TGTGCCAGCGGAAACAGACCGAACACTGAAGCTTTCTTT. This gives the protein CASGNRPNTEAFF.